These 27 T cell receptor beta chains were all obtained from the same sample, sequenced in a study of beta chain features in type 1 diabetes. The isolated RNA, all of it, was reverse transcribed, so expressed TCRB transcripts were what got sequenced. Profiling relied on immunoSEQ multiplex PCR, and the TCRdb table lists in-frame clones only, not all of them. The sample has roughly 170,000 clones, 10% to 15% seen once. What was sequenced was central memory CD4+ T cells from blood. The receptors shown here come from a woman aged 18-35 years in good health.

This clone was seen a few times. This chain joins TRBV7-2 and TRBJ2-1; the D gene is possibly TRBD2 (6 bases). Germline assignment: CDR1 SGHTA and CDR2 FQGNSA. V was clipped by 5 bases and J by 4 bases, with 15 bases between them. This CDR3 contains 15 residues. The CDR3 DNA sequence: TGTGCCAGCAGCCCGGACGGGACTCTTTACAATGAGCAGTTCTTC. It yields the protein CASSPDGTLYNEQFF.

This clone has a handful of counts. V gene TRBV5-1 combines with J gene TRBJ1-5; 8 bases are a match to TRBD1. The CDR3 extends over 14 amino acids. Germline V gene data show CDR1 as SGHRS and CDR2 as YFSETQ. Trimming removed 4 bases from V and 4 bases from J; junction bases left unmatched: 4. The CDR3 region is CASSPRQGNQPQHF. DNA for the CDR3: TGCGCCAGCAGCCCCCGACAGGGGAATCAGCCCCAGCATTTT.

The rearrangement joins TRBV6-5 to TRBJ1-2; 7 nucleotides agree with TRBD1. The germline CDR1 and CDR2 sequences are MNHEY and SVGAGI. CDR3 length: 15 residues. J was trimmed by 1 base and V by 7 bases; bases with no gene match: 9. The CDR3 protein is CASNRGTDNNYGYTF. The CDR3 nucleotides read TGTGCCAGCAATCGCGGGACAGATAATAACTATGGCTACACCTTC.

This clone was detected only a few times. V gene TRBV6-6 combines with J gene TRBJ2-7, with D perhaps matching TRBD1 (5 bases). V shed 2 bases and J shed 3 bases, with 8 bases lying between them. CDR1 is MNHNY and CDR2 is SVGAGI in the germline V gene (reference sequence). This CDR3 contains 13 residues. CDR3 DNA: TGTGCCAGCAGTTACCAGGGTCACTACGAGCAGTACTTC. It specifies CASSYQGHYEQYF.

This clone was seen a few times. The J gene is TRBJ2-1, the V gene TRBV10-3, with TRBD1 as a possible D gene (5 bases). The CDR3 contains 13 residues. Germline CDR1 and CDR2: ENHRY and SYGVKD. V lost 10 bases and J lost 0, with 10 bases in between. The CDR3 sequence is CASARGSYNEQFF. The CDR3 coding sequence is TGTGCCAGCGCAAGGGGCTCCTACAATGAGCAGTTCTTC.

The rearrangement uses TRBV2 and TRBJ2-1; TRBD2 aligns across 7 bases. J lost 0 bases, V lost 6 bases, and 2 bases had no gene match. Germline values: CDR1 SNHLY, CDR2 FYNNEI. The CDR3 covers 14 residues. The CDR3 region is CASRRESSYNEQFF. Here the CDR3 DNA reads TGTGCCAGCAGGCGGGAGAGCTCCTACAATGAGCAGTTCTTC.

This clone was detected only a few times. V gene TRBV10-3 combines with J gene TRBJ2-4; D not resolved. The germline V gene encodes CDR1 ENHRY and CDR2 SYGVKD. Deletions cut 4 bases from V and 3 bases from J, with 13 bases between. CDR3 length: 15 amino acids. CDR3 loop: CAISASAQDKNIQYF. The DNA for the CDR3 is TGTGCCATCAGTGCCTCGGCGCAGGACAAAAACATTCAGTACTTC.

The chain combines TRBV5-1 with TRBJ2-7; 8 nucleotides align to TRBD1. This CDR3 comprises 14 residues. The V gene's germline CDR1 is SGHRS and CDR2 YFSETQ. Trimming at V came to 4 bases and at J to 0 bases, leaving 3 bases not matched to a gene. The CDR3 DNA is TGCGCCAGCAGCCGGGACAGGAGCTCCTACGAGCAGTACTTC. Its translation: CASSRDRSSYEQYF.

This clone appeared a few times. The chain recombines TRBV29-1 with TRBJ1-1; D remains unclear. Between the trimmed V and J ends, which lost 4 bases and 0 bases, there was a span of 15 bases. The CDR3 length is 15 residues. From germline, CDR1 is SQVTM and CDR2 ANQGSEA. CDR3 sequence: CSVAEGSFMNTEAFF. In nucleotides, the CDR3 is TGCAGCGTTGCCGAGGGCAGTTTCATGAACACTGAAGCTTTCTTT.

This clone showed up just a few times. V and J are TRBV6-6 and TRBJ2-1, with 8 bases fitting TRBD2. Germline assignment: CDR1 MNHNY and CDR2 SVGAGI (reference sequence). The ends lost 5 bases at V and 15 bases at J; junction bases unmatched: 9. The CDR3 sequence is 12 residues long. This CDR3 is CASSDPDGRGFF. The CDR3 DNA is TGTGCCAGCAGTGACCCGGACGGGAGGGGGTTCTTC.

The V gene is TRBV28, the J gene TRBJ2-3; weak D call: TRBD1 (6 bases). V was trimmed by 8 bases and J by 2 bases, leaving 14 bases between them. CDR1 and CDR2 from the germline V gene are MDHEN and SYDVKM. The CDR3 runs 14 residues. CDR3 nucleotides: TGTGCCAGCCGGACAGCTTCTCTCACAGATACGCAGTATTTT. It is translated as CASRTASLTDTQYF.

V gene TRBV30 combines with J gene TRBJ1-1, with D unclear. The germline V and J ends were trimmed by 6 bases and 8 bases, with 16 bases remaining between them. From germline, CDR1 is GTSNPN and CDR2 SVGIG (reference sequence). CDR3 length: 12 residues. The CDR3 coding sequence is TGTGCCTGCCACACCCCTAGAGTAGAAGCTTTCTTT. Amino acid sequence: CACHTPRVEAFF.

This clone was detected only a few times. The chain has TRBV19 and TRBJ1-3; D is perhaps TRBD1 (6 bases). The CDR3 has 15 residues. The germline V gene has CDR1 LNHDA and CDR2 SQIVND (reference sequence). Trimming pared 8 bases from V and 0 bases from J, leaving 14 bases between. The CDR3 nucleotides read TGTGCCAGTTCCCGACGGGACAACTCTGGAAACACCATATATTTT. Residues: CASSRRDNSGNTIYF. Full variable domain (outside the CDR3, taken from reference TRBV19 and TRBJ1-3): DGGITQSPKYLFRKEGQNVTLSCEQNLNHDAMYWYRQDPGQGLRLIYYSQIVNDFQKGDIAEGYSVSREKKESFPLTVTSAQKNPTAFYLCASSRRDNSGNTIYFGEGSWLTVV.

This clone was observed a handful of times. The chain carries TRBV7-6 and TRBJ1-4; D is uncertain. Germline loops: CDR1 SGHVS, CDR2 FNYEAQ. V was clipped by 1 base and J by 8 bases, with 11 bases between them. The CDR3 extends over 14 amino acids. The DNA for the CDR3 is TGTGCCAGCAGCTTAGGCCCTAGCTACGAAAAACTGTTTTTT. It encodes CASSLGPSYEKLFF.

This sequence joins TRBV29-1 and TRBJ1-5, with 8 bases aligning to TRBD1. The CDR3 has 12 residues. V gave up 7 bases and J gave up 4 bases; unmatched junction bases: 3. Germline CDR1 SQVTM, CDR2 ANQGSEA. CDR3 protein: CSARQGNQPQHF. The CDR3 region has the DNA TGCAGCGCCCGACAGGGGAATCAGCCCCAGCATTTT.

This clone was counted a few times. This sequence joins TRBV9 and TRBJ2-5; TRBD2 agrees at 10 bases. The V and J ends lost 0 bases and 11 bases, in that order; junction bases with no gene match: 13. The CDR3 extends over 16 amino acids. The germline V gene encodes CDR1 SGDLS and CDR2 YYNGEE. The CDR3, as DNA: TGTGCCAGCAGCGTAGGGACTAGCGGAACCGTAGTGGAGCAGTACTTC. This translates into CASSVGTSGTVVEQYF.

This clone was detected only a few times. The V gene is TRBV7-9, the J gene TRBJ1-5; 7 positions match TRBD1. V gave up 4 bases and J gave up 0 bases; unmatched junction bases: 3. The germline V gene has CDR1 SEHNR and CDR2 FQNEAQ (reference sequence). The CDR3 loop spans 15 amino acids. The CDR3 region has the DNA TGTGCCAGCAGCTCCCAGGGGGGTAGCAATCAGCCCCAGCATTTT. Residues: CASSSQGGSNQPQHF.

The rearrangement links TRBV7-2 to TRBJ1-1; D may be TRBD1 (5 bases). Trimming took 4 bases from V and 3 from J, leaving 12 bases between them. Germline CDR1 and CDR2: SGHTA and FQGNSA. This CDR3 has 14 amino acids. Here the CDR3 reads CASSSQGLYTEAFF. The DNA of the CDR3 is TGTGCCAGCAGCTCCCAGGGTTTGTACACTGAAGCTTTCTTT.

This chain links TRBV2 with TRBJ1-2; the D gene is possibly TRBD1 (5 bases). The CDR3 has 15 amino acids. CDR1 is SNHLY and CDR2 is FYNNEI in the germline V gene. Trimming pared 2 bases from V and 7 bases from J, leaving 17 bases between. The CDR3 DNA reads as TGTGCCAGCAGTGAACATGACAGAAGGGGCCGTGGCTACACCTTC. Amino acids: CASSEHDRRGRGYTF.

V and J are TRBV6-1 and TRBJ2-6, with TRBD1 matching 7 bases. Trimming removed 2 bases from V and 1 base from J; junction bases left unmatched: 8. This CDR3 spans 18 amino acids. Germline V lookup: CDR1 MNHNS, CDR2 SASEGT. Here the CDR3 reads CASSELRQGFSGANVLTF. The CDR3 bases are TGTGCCAGCAGTGAACTTAGACAGGGTTTTTCTGGGGCCAACGTCCTGACTTTC.

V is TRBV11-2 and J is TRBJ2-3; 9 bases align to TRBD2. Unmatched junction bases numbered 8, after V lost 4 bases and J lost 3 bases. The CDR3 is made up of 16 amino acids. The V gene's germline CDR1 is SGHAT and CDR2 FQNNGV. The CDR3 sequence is CASSSYLAGVTDTQYF. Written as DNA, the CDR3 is TGTGCCAGCAGCTCATACTTAGCGGGAGTGACAGATACGCAGTATTTT.

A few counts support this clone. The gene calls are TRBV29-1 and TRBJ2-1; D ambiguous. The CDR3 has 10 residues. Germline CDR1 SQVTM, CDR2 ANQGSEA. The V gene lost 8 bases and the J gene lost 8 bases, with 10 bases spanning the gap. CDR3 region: CSSLQDEQFF. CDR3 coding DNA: TGCAGCTCCCTGCAGGATGAGCAGTTCTTC.

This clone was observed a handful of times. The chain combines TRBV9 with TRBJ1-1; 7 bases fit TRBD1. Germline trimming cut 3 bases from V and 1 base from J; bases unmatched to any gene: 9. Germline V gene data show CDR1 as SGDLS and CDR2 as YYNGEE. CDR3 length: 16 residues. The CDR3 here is CASSGTTGIANTEAFF. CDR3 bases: TGTGCCAGCAGCGGAACGACAGGGATCGCGAACACTGAAGCTTTCTTT.

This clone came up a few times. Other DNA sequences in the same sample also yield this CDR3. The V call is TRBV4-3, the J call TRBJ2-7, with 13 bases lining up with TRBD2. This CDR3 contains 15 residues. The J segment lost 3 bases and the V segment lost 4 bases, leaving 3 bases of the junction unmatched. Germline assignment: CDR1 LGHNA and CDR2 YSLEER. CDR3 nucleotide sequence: TGCGCCAGCAGCCCCAGGACTAGCGGGAGCTACGAGCAGTACTTC. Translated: CASSPRTSGSYEQYF.

In DNA form, the CDR3 reads TGTGCCTGGACAACCGCCGACGGAATCAGGGGCTACACCTTC. Translated, it gives CAWTTADGIRGYTF. The chain has TRBV30 and TRBJ1-2; D not certain. V was pared by 4 bases and J by 8 bases, with 20 bases between. The CDR3 runs 14 residues. Germline assignment: CDR1 GTSNPN and CDR2 SVGIG (reference sequence).

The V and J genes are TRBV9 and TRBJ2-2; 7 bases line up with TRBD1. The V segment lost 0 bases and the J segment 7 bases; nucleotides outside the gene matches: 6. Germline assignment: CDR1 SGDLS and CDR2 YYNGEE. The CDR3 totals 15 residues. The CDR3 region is CASSVVTGVSGELFF. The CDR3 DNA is TGTGCCAGCAGCGTAGTCACAGGGGTTAGCGGGGAGCTGTTTTTT.

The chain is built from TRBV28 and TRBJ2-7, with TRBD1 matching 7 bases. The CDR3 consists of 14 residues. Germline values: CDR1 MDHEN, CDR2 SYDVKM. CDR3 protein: CATFEGQKSYEQYF. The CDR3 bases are TGTGCTACGTTTGAGGGACAGAAATCCTACGAGCAGTACTTC.